The clone carrying this T cell receptor (beta chain) has at least ten counts. Germline CDR1 is MRHNA and CDR2 is SNTAGT. The CDR3 has 15 amino acids. The V and J ends lost 0 bases and 1 base respectively, with 6 bases between them. These data are taken from a study of T-cell memory formation after mild COVID-19. TCRdb re-analysed the 5' RACE reads in MiXCR, keeping a single row per CDR3 protein. The repertoire holds about 410,000 distinct CDR3 sequences, with over 15% as singletons. Sequencing was done on a sample of PBMCs or a T cell subset sorted from them (not recorded which). This clonotype originated in a man between 18 and 35 years old who had mild COVID-19 (a few samples of this study predate the infection). Cell type and time point are not known. The chain recombines TRBV6-4 with TRBJ2-2; D is perhaps TRBD1 (5 bases). The CDR3 region is CASSDSGENTGELFF. The CDR3 DNA reads as TGTGCCAGCAGTGACTCAGGGGAGAACACCGGGGAGCTGTTTTTT.